A single T cell receptor beta chain is shown here with its context. Its antigen is currently unknown. This entry belongs to a study of cytomegalovirus exposure and HLA in healthy donors. Notes on the study in general: It was reported in a later analysis that an Asian-associated ancestry cluster showed fewer N-insertions than the 666-donor mean. A prior analysis recorded that most TCR beta V segments were productive about 87% or about 30% of the time. Roughly even sequencing depth across donors was the assumption behind the presence/absence analyses.

The PCR ran on 60 Vbeta and 13 Jbeta primers. The assay was immunoSEQ multiplex PCR, and TCRdb's table has in-frame clones only and misses some. This sample has around 190,000 clones, with about 80% found just once. Germline CDR1 reads MGHRA; CDR2 reads YSYEKL. The CDR3 is 16 residues long. Trimming shortened V by 1 base and J by 0 bases, and 11 bases separated the two germline ends. The clonotype originates from a man in his forties or fifties in good health and CMV-seropositive. V and J are TRBV4-1 and TRBJ2-3; no definite D call. Sequences were obtained from PBMCs. The CDR3 DNA is TGCGCCAGCAGCCAAGCGGCCGACATTAGCACAGATACGCAGTATTTT. Translated: CASSQAADISTDTQYF.